This entry features one T cell receptor beta chain sequence. TCRdb reanalysed the 5' RACE reads using MiXCR and keeps one entry per CDR3 protein. The sample includes tens of thousands of distinct CDR3 sequences, over 15% of them seen just once. This specimen comes from a study of T-cell memory formation after mild COVID-19. Germline CDR1 reads SGHKS; CDR2 reads YYEKEE (reference sequence). The CDR3 contains 16 residues. V was pared by 3 bases and J by 6 bases, with 21 bases between. This TCR derives from an adult woman who had mild COVID-19 (a few samples of this study predate the infection). Cell type and time point are not known. Sequences were obtained from PBMCs or a T cell subset sorted from them (not recorded which). The rearrangement links TRBV5-5 to TRBJ1-2; TRBD1 might be the D (5 bases). This CDR3 reads CASSSRLYGGVDGYTF. The CDR3 nucleotides are TGTGCCAGCAGCTCACGACTCTATGGGGGAGTAGATGGCTACACCTTC.